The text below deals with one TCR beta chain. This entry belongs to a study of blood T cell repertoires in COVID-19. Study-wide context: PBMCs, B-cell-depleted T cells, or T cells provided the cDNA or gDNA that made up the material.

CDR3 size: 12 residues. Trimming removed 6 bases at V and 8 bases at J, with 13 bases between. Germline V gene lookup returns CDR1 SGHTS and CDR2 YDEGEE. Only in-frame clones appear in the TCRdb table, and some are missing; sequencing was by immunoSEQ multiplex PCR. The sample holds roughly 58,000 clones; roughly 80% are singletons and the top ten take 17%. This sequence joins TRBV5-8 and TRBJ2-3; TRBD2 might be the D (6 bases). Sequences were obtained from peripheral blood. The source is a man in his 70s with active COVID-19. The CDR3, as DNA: TGTGCCAGCACCTGGGGTAGCGGTACGCAGTATTTT. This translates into CASTWGSGTQYF.